Listed here are 14 T cell receptor beta chains from one sample, sequenced in a study of regulatory T cells in long-lasting Graves disease. The sample's time point: newly diagnosed GD, antithyroid drugs for less than 3 months. Extracted RNA from PBMCs served as the source of the TCR library. For TCR beta, libraries came from iRepertoire HTBI primers and Arm-PCR of CDR3 regions. One entry per CDR3 protein, called by TCRdb with MiXCR from the multiplex PCR reads. The repertoire consists of 620,000 or so distinct CDR3 sequences, with roughly 15% occurring once and the leading ten covering about 18%. In addition, the sample was reused for a study of T cells in Graves' hyperthyroidism and ophthalmopathy.

Source: peripheral blood mononuclear cells (PBMCs), taken at new diagnosis, from a patient treated with antithyroid drugs. These receptors all stem from a woman between 25 and 40 years old with Graves disease.

V is TRBV7-3 and J is TRBJ2-5; 8 nucleotides align to TRBD1. This CDR3 has 15 residues. V trimming: 5 bases; J trimming: 0 bases; junction bases outside the gene matches: 5. Per germline, CDR1 SGHTA and CDR2 FQGTGA. The CDR3 bases are TGTGCCAGCAGCGCAACAGGGGGGTACCAAGAGACCCAGTACTTC. Its translation is CASSATGGYQETQYF.

There are a few counts of this clonotype. In DNA form, the CDR3 reads TGTGCCATCAGGGGGACAGGGTGGAGTGGCTACACCTTC. As protein: CAIRGTGWSGYTF. The V call is TRBV10-3, the J call TRBJ1-2; TRBD1 aligns across 9 bases. The J segment lost 7 bases and the V segment lost 6 bases, leaving 6 bases of the junction unmatched. This CDR3 has 13 residues. The V gene's germline CDR1 is ENHRY and CDR2 SYGVKD.

This clonotype has more than one count but fewer than ten. J is TRBJ2-7 and V is TRBV5-1, with D possibly being TRBD1 or TRBD2 (6 bases each). Trimming shortened V by 2 bases and J by 0 bases, and 9 bases separated the two germline ends. The CDR3 extends over 14 amino acids. The germline gives CDR1 SGHRS, CDR2 YFSETQ. CDR3 sequence (DNA): TGCGCCAGCAGCTTTGAGGGGGGCTCCTACGAGCAGTACTTC. Protein: CASSFEGGSYEQYF.

This clonotype was counted ten times or more. CDR3 sequence reads: CASSPIHYYEQYF. The CDR3 bases are TGTGCCAGCTCACCAATTCACTACTACGAGCAGTACTTC. J is TRBJ2-7 and V is TRBV18; D uncertain. Per the germline V gene, CDR1 is KGHSH and CDR2 is LQKENI. The ends were cut back, 2 bases at V and 3 bases at J, with 8 bases in the middle. This CDR3 is 13 amino acids long.

The V call is TRBV4-1, the J call TRBJ2-5; tentative D call: TRBD2 (6 bases). Germline-derived CDR1 and CDR2 are MGHRA and YSYEKL. The ends were cut back, 0 bases at V and 5 bases at J, with 16 bases in the middle. CDR3 length: 16 amino acids. CDR3 sequence reads: CASSQEGGITRETQYF. For the CDR3, the DNA is TGCGCCAGCAGCCAAGAAGGCGGGATAACTAGGGAGACCCAGTACTTC.

The gene calls are TRBV30 and TRBJ1-1; TRBD1 matches 7 bases. CDR1 and CDR2 from the germline V gene are GTSNPN and SVGIG (reference sequence). V shed 5 bases, J shed 5 bases, and the junction held 8 bases outside the gene matches. CDR3 length equals 13 residues. The CDR3: CAWGGQGGTEAFF. CDR3 DNA sequence: TGTGCCTGGGGCGGGCAGGGGGGGACTGAAGCTTTCTTT.

In its sample, this clonotype was seen a few times. The chain carries TRBV19 and TRBJ2-3; the D gene is possibly TRBD2 (5 bases). With 4 bases removed from V and 2 bases from J, the gap between germline ends came to 13 bases. CDR1 LNHDA and CDR2 SQIVND come from the germline V gene (reference sequence). The CDR3 has 15 residues. The CDR3 sequence is CASSSRSGHTDTQYF. DNA for the CDR3: TGTGCCAGTAGTAGCCGAAGCGGCCACACAGATACGCAGTATTTT.

A few counts support this clonotype. The V gene is TRBV5-1, the J gene TRBJ2-7; no reliable D call. Trimming left V 0 bases short and J 4 bases short, with 5 bases between. Germline CDR1 reads SGHRS; CDR2 reads YFSETQ. The CDR3 loop spans 12 amino acids. The CDR3 is CASSLGEYEQYF. The DNA for the CDR3 is TGCGCCAGCAGCTTGGGCGAGTACGAGCAGTACTTC.

This clonotype was found a few times. The J gene is TRBJ2-2, the V gene TRBV27; 8 bases are a match to TRBD2. V was pared by 8 bases and J by 4 bases, with 6 bases of the junction left unmatched. The CDR3 contains 14 residues. Germline assignment: CDR1 MNHEY and CDR2 SMNVEV (reference sequence). The CDR3 nucleotides are TGTGCCAGCGCGGGACTAGTCGGCACCGGGGAGCTGTTTTTT. Encoded protein: CASAGLVGTGELFF.

In its sample, this clonotype was seen a few times. This chain joins TRBV18 and TRBJ2-1, with 7 bases that match TRBD2. This CDR3 is built from 14 residues. Trimming removed 6 bases from V and 4 bases from J; junction bases left unmatched: 6. Germline CDR1 reads KGHSH; CDR2 reads LQKENI. CDR3 amino acids: CASSPASGYNEQFF. The CDR3 DNA is TGTGCCAGCTCCCCGGCTAGCGGTTACAATGAGCAGTTCTTC.

This clonotype appeared many times. This chain joins TRBV6-5 and TRBJ1-1, with D unresolved. This CDR3 comprises 12 residues. Trimming cost V 0 bases and J 10 bases, with 9 bases left between them. Germline lookup yields CDR1 MNHEY and CDR2 SVGAGI. CDR3 amino acids: CASSYSDGRAFF. The CDR3 DNA follows: TGTGCCAGCAGTTACTCGGATGGCCGAGCTTTCTTT.

This clonotype occurred a few times. J is TRBJ2-7 and V is TRBV3-1; D gene unclear. V gave up 0 bases and J gave up 3 bases, with 9 bases separating them. The germline gives CDR1 LGHDT, CDR2 YNNKEL (reference sequence). CDR3 size: 14 residues. CDR3 sequence (DNA): TGTGCCAGCAGCCAAGAGATCGGTAGCTACGAGCAGTACTTC. This sequence encodes CASSQEIGSYEQYF.

This clonotype was seen repeatedly, ten times or more. The rearrangement joins TRBV2 to TRBJ2-5, with D perhaps TRBD1 or TRBD2 (6 bases each). V lost 5 bases and J lost 5, with 27 bases in between. This CDR3 is 18 amino acids long. Germline-derived CDR1 and CDR2 are SNHLY and FYNNEI. CDR3: CASSRGGSGLRIVETQYF. CDR3 sequence (DNA): TGTGCCAGCAGTAGAGGGGGGAGCGGTCTGCGAATAGTGGAGACCCAGTACTTC.

This clonotype was counted between two and nine times. The chain has TRBV19 and TRBJ2-5, with a weak D call TRBD2 (6 bases). V was shortened by 3 bases and J by 4 bases, with 24 bases between the two germline ends. From germline, CDR1 is LNHDA and CDR2 SQIVND (reference sequence). This CDR3 has 18 residues. This chain's CDR3 is CASSMWQDLSGPGETQYF. The DNA for the CDR3 is TGTGCCAGTAGTATGTGGCAGGACCTTAGCGGACCCGGAGAGACCCAGTACTTC.